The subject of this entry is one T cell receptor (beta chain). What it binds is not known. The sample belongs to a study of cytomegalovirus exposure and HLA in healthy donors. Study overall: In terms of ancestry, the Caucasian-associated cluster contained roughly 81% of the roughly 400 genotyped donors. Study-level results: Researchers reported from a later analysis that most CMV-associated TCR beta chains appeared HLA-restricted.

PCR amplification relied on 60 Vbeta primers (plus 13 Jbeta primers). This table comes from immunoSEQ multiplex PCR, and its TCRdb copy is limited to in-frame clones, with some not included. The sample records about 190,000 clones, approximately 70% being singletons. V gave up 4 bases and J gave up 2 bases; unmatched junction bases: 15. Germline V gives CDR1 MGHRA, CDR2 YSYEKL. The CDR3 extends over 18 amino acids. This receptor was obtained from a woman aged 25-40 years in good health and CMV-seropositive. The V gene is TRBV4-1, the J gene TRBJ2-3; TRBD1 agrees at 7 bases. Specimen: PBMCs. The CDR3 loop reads CASSLLIRDRINTDTQYF. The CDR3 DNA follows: TGCGCCAGCAGCCTCCTTATTCGGGACAGAATCAACACAGATACGCAGTATTTT.